Presented here are 9 T cell receptor beta chains from one specimen sequenced in a study of shared clonotypes between healthy human individuals (dated by TCRdb to 2019 to 2021). The library was prepared using the immunoSEQ multiplex PCR assay. This immuneACCESS table, as held by TCRdb, lists in-frame sequences with V and J called but not all clones. Of the missing ones, under half trace to an unresolved V gene in checked studies; the others have no known cause. This sample gives over 2 million clones in total; 90% to 95% of them show up just once. Approximately 0.13% of the sample is held by the ten biggest clonotypes. The sequenced sample was naive CD4+ T cells sorted from blood. The meaning of the sample's cell subset or site label: CD45RA+ positively selected. The receptors come from a young man in good health.

The J gene is TRBJ1-2, the V gene TRBV28; no clear D gene. The germline V gene has CDR1 MDHEN and CDR2 SYDVKM. This CDR3 contains 13 residues. Trimming removed 3 bases from V and 5 bases from J, with 10 bases in between. The CDR3 is CASSFGAAYGYTF. The CDR3 coding sequence is TGTGCCAGCAGTTTTGGCGCCGCGTATGGCTACACCTTC.

The rearrangement uses TRBV5-8 and TRBJ2-6; D possibly uses TRBD1 or TRBD2 (5 bases each). This CDR3 contains 16 residues. The V and J ends lost 2 bases and 0 bases respectively, with 9 bases between them. CDR1 and CDR2 from the germline V gene are SGHTS and YDEGEE. The chain's CDR3 is CASSFGANSGANVLTF. Here the CDR3 DNA reads TGTGCCAGCAGCTTCGGGGCCAACTCTGGGGCCAACGTCCTGACTTTC. Looking up the rest from reference TRBV5-8 and TRBJ2-6 gives the full variable domain: EAGVTQSPTHLIKTRGQQATLRCSPISGHTSVYWYQQALGLGLQFLLWYDEGEERNRGNFPPRFSGRQFPNYSSELNVNALELEDSALYLCASSFGANSGANVLTFGAGSRLTVL.

This clone was detected only a few times. The rearrangement links TRBV7-2 to TRBJ1-6; D is uncertain. Trimming pared 6 bases from V and 13 bases from J, leaving 19 bases between. The CDR3 is 14 residues long. From germline, CDR1 is SGHTA and CDR2 FQGNSA. CDR3 DNA: TGTGCCAGCAGATTTGGAGGAGGTCTTTTCCCCCTCCACTTT. Amino acid sequence: CASRFGGGLFPLHF.

As regards this clone: At the DNA level, this CDR3 is encoded by other sequences in the same sample as well. V and J are TRBV7-2 and TRBJ2-7, with TRBD1 matching 8 bases. This CDR3 has 13 amino acids. Germline CDR1 reads SGHTA; CDR2 reads FQGNSA. Losses at the gene ends were 6 bases for V and 3 bases for J; bases not matched to a gene: 4. DNA of the CDR3: TGTGCCAGCAGTTTGGGACAGGTCTACGAGCAGTACTTC. Translating gives CASSLGQVYEQYF.

The chain recombines TRBV5-4 with TRBJ2-3; no clear D gene. Germline V gene sequence: CDR1 SGHNT, CDR2 YYREEE (reference sequence). Trimming removed 0 bases from V and 2 bases from J, with 7 bases in between. The CDR3 extends over 14 amino acids. The CDR3, as DNA: TGTGCCAGCAGCTTGGGCCGGGTCACAGATACGCAGTATTTT. It specifies CASSLGRVTDTQYF. The variable domain in full, completed from reference TRBV5-4 and TRBJ2-3, reads ETGVTQSPTHLIKTRGQQVTLRCSSQSGHNTVSWYQQALGQGPQFIFQYYREEENGRGNFPPRFSGLQFPNYSSELNVNALELDDSALYLCASSLGRVTDTQYFGPGTRLTVL.

Remarks on this clone: Other DNA sequences in this sample translate to the same CDR3. The chain couples TRBV30 to TRBJ1-3; a possible D gene is TRBD1 (6 bases). Trimming left V 1 base short and J 2 bases short, with 9 bases between. The CDR3 loop spans 14 amino acids. CDR1 is GTSNPN and CDR2 is SVGIG in the germline V gene (reference sequence). In DNA, the CDR3 is TGTGCCTGGAGTGCAGGGGATCCTGGAAACACCATATATTTT. Amino acids: CAWSAGDPGNTIYF.

The chain couples TRBV11-2 to TRBJ2-2; unclear D gene. V gave up 1 base and J gave up 6 bases, with 9 bases separating them. The CDR3 contains 14 residues. Looked up from germline, CDR1 is SGHAT and CDR2 is FQNNGV. CDR3 residues: CASSLVTVAGELFF. DNA of the CDR3: TGTGCCAGCAGCTTAGTTACGGTGGCCGGGGAGCTGTTTTTT.

V gene TRBV7-2 combines with J gene TRBJ1-6; D is uncertain. Trimming pared 1 base from V and 5 bases from J, leaving 12 bases between. The CDR3 totals 16 residues. CDR1 is SGHTA, CDR2 FQGNSA, per germline. The CDR3 DNA follows: TGTGCCAGCAGCTTAGAAGGAGTCAGTAATAATTCACCCCTCCACTTT. Residues: CASSLEGVSNNSPLHF. Full variable domain (outside the CDR3, taken from reference TRBV7-2 and TRBJ1-6): GAGVSQSPSNKVTEKGKDVELRCDPISGHTALYWYRQSLGQGLEFLIYFQGNSAPDKSGLPSDRFSAERTGGSVSTLTIQRTQQEDSAVYLCASSLEGVSNNSPLHFGNGTRLTVT.

This clone was recorded once. The rearrangement links TRBV10-1 to TRBJ1-2; TRBD1 aligns across 8 bases. The V and J ends lost 3 bases and 4 bases, in that order; junction bases with no gene match: 4. Germline loops: CDR1 WNHNN, CDR2 SYGVQD (reference sequence). CDR3 length: 14 amino acids. The CDR3 loop reads CASSEAGTGYGYTF. The CDR3 region has the DNA TGCGCCAGCAGTGAAGCCGGGACAGGCTATGGCTACACCTTC.